Here is one TCR beta chain with its context. The data belong to a study of memory CD8 T cells in hepatitis C reinfection. Clones were read by immunoSEQ multiplex PCR, and TCRdb kept only the in-frame ones, dropping some. Of tens of thousands of clones in the sample, around nine tenths were seen once. Specified time point: pre-reinfection, 55 to 20 weeks before reinfection detection. TCR sequencing was done directly ex vivo on sorted cells, without expansion in vitro. In germline, CDR1 is SGDLS, CDR2 YYNGEE. With 2 bases clipped from V and 6 bases from J, the junction kept 6 bases outside the gene matches. This CDR3 is 15 amino acids long.

The receptor's source is a man aged 18 to 30 with hepatitis C virus infection. The chain combines TRBV9 with TRBJ2-2; TRBD1 aligns across 8 bases. Sample: naive CD8+ T cells sorted from blood. The CDR3 DNA reads TGTGCCAGCAGCGTTGGGACAGGACAGGCCGGGGAGCTGTTTTTT. Translation: CASSVGTGQAGELFF.